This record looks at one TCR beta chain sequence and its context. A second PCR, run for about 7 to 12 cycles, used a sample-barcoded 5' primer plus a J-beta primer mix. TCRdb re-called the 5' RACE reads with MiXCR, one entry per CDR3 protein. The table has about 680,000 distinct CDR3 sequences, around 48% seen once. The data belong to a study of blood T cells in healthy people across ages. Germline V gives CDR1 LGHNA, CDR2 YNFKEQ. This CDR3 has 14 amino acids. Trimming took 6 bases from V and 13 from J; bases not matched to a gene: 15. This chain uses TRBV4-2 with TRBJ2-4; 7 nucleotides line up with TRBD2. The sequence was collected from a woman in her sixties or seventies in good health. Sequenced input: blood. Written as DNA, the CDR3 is TGTGCCAGCAGTTCCCGGAATGAGGCGCGGGAGCAGTACTTC. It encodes CASSSRNEAREQYF.